This T cell receptor (beta chain) is from a study of spatial heterogeneity in lung cancer. Study information: Among detected sequences, beta-chain ones consistently exceeded alpha-chain ones in number. Points from the study as a whole: Tumors with more nonsynonymous mutations had more expanded intratumoral alpha and beta TCRs. The study found that ubiquitous and regional expanded TCR counts tracked ubiquitous and regional nonsynonymous mutations, respectively.

This clonotype was picked up a small number of times. Its antigen is unknown. Time point reported: sample taken at primary tumor resection. No cell sorting; template was whole RNA from tumor, lung tissue or PBMC. The CDR3 runs to 13 residues. The germline CDR1 and CDR2 sequences are LGHNA and YNFKEQ. V lost 3 bases and J lost 6, with 6 bases in between. The study tagged each TCR cDNA molecule with a unique molecular identifier. TCRdb used MiXCR to reprocess the 5' RACE reads, holding one entry per CDR3 protein. The table has roughly 4,000 distinct CDR3 sequences, 8.5% seen once. The source of this sequence is a male donor with early-stage non-small cell lung cancer. Sequenced material: lung tumor tissue, taken at surgery. The chain uses TRBV4-2 and TRBJ1-6; D gene uncertain. CDR3: CASSQALNSPLHF. The CDR3 DNA follows: TGTGCCAGCAGCCAGGCTCTTAATTCACCCCTCCACTTT.